The present T cell receptor (beta chain) was sequenced within a study of T cell clones after liver transplantation. Background on the study: Standard immunosuppression, with no induction, continued until 12-24 months after transplant. Patients counted as tolerant after at least one year off all immunosuppression, enzymes not exceeding twice normal.

Some clones are missing from TCRdb's copy, which holds only in-frame ones; the method was immunoSEQ multiplex PCR. The sample consists of around 75,000 clones, less than 90% of them appearing once. The source was CD4+ T cells from blood, collected roughly 50 months after liver transplant. The origin of this receptor is a human patient who received a liver transplant. Some T cells may possibly be graft donor cells.

The CDR3 reads CASSIGTAHTDTQYF. The CDR3 nucleotides are TGTGCCAGTAGTATCGGGACCGCTCACACAGATACGCAGTATTTT. The V and J genes are TRBV19 and TRBJ2-3, with D perhaps being TRBD1 or TRBD2 (5 bases each). Germline loops: CDR1 LNHDA, CDR2 SQIVND (reference sequence). There are 15 residues in the CDR3. Trimming stripped 3 bases from V and 2 bases from J, with 12 bases between. The variable domain in full, completed from reference TRBV19 and TRBJ2-3, reads DGGITQSPKYLFRKEGQNVTLSCEQNLNHDAMYWYRQDPGQGLRLIYYSQIVNDFQKGDIAEGYSVSREKKESFPLTVTSAQKNPTAFYLCASSIGTAHTDTQYFGPGTRLTVL.